The 3 T cell receptor beta chains given below trace back to one sample, sequenced in a study of CD8+CD57+ T cells in acquired aplastic anemia. Profiles of TCR beta VDJ and CDR3 were generated from a genomic DNA template. TCRdb independently ran MiXCR on the reads; one entry per CDR3 protein. Of about 420,000 distinct CDR3 sequences in the sample, 55% to 70% were seen once. The specimen sequenced was sorted CD4+, CD8+, or CD8+CD57+ T cells (not recorded which) from PBMCs. The receptor source for this set is a human donor in good health, serving as a control.

This clonotype appeared a single time. The chain joins TRBV9 to TRBJ1-6; a weak D match, TRBD1 (5 bases). V was shortened by 3 bases and J by 17 bases, with 24 bases between the two germline ends. CDR3 length equals 15 residues. Germline V gene data show CDR1 as SGDLS and CDR2 as YYNGEE. The CDR3 protein is CASSEPGGGRMPIHF. CDR3 DNA: TGTGCCAGCAGCGAACCCGGCGGGGGGAGAATGCCCATCCACTTT.

The J gene is TRBJ1-2, the V gene TRBV10-3; D possibly corresponds to TRBD1 (5 bases). V was cut by 7 bases and J by 5 bases, with 8 bases left in between. Germline loops: CDR1 ENHRY, CDR2 SYGVKD. The CDR3 runs 11 residues. CDR3: CAIIGEYGYTF. DNA for the CDR3: TGTGCCATCATAGGGGAATATGGCTACACCTTC.

This chain links TRBV7-2 with TRBJ1-2; perhaps TRBD1 as D (5 bases). This CDR3 region has 15 residues. V lost 9 bases, J lost 11 bases, and 28 bases lay in between. Germline CDR1 reads SGHTA; CDR2 reads FQGNSA. Here the CDR3 reads CASSVQGASLYQYTF. The CDR3 bases are TGTGCCAGTAGTGTCCAGGGTGCCTCGTTGTATCAGTACACCTTC.